This TCR beta chain originates from a study of blood T cells in healthy people across ages (dated by TCRdb to between 2014 and 2016). Looking at the study overall: In model experiments, template switching captured roughly one uniquely barcoded TCR beta cDNA molecule for every two T cells. Two additional independent replicas of 1 million unique cDNA reads from the same blood draw were analyzed for two donors (one aged 18 to 30 and one aged 80 or older). To avoid experimental bias, donors of different ages were spread randomly across the sequencing lanes. The study measured age-related changes in TCR beta repertoire diversity using deep sequencing normalized with unique cDNA molecular identifiers. Donors were grouped into four age groups: young (average approximately 16 years), middle-aged (over 35), aged (roughly 62) and long-lived (approximately 78).

CDR1 DFQATT and CDR2 SNEGSKA were looked up in the germline V gene (reference sequence). Germline trimming: 5 bases from V, 0 bases from J; junction bases outside gene matches: 5. Measured from the cysteine to the phenylalanine, the CDR3 is 15 residues long. Kept here is only the CDR3 DNA, which spans 45 bases and is read in frame from base 1. Receptor libraries were prepared by 5' RACE. For sequencing, an Illumina HiSeq 2500 was employed. A second PCR of roughly 7 to 11 cycles was performed with a sample-barcoded 5' primer and a J-beta primer mix. A template-switch 5' adaptor carrying 12 random nucleotides introduced a unique molecular identifier onto each TCR beta cDNA molecule. At least 3 million CDR3-containing paired-end reads were obtained from each sample. The Mint cDNA synthesis kit, primed by a TRBC-specific oligonucleotide, was used to synthesize first-strand cDNA from all RNA. Following uracil-DNA glycosylase treatment, a first 18-cycle PCR with universal primers M1SS and BC2_uni_R was performed on all cDNA. In the paper's pipeline: For normalization, 1 million high-quality reads, each with a distinct molecular identifier, were randomly selected from each sample. Reads sharing molecular identifiers were discarded rather than binned into consensus sequences. MiTCR, set to a Q25 quality threshold and the strictest error-elimination algorithm, was used for CDR3 identification, clonotype clustering and error correction. A nonparametric unseen species model with Euler transformation was used to estimate a lower bound on total TCR beta diversity. The raw public reads went through TCRdb reprocessing: fastp at Q25, MiXCR clone calling, in-frame beta chains kept. Every distinct CDR3 protein forms one entry, paired with its most common genes and DNA. Here the V and J calls rest on TCRdb's processing, not on the authors' analysis. The sample table shows 800,000 or so distinct CDR3 sequences, and about half are seen once. 15% to 20% of the sample rests with the top ten.

The donors were 40 or so Caucasian individuals from Russia, aged roughly 6 to 90 years, who were systemically healthy. Each donor gave around 9.8 milliliters of peripheral blood, collected into EDTA-treated Vacutainer tubes. PBMCs were isolated by Ficoll-Paque density-gradient centrifugation, with at least 6 million obtained per sample. Total RNA was extracted from PBMCs with Trizol reagent, with at least 5.5 micrograms obtained per sample. For every donor, flow cytometry on a PBMC aliquot measured the percentage of naive CD45RAhigh/CD27high T cells. Concerning this clonotype itself: This receptor's antigen is unknown. There are no base qualities to consult, and no much larger clone falls within one base.

What the authors observed across the whole study: Total diversity estimates from one million sequenced T cells were considered lower bounds and underestimates. Compared with the aged group, more naive CD4+ T cells, fewer expanded clones and increased TCR diversity were shown by the long-lived group, suggesting age selection. Because donor CMV infection status was unknown, age-related changes in expanded clonotypes were potentially confounded. The percentage of naive T cells measured by flow cytometry correlated strongly with observed TCR beta diversity. Since profiling was done on bulk unsorted PBMCs, naive and antigen-experienced compartments could not be conclusively compared. As age increased, observed TCR beta diversity per million T cells dropped in a roughly linear way, and a significant reduction was already evident by age 40.

This receptor was identified in a man older than 75 in good health. The V and J genes are TRBV20-1 and TRBJ2-3; TRBD1 lines up with 10 middle nucleotides. What was sequenced was blood. The nucleotide sequence reads as follows: TGCAGTGCTGGGGACAGGGGACATAGCACAGATACGCAGTATTTT. This gives the protein CSAGDRGHSTDTQYF.